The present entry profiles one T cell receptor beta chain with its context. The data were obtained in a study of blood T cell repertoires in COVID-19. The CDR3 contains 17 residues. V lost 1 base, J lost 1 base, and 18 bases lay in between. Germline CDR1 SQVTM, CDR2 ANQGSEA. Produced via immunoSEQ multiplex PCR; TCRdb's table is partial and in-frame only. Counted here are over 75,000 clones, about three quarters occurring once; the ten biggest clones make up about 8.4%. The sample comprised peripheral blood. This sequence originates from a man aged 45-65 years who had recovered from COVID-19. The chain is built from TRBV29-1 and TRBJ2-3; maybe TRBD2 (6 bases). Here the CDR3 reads CSVEGRQAGLRTDTQYF. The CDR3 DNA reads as TGCAGCGTTGAAGGGAGGCAGGCGGGGCTACGCACAGATACGCAGTATTTT.